The rows below give T cell receptor beta chains drawn from one sample of a study of somatic mutations in cytotoxic T cells in rheumatoid arthritis. Data came from immunoSEQ multiplex PCR; TCRdb stores just in-frame clones and leaves some out. The table has more than 20,000 clones, roughly 87% seen once. Source material: CD8+ T cells sorted from blood. The source of these receptors is a man in his forties or fifties in good health. Each CDR3 is given with its conserved first and last residue. The D gene is left open where the match is weak. Part of the rows lack a size; the others show once, few, many or a class for expanded clones.

size,D,J,V,CDR3,DNA
.,TRBD2,TRBJ2-7,TRBV4-1,CASSQFGSGGRPYEQYF,TGCGCCAGCAGCCAATTTGGGTCGGGGGGGCGCCCCTACGAGCAGTACTTC
.,.,TRBJ2-1,TRBV27,CASRTGYNEQFF,TGTGCCAGCAGGACAGGTTATAATGAGCAGTTCTTC
few,TRBD2,TRBJ2-1,TRBV4-2,CASSQERGTSGRNEQFF,TGTGCCAGCAGCCAAGAAAGAGGGACTAGCGGGAGAAACGAGCAGTTCTTC
.,TRBD2,TRBJ2-3,TRBV7-3,CASSAAGLAGGKLSTDTQYF,TGTGCCAGCAGCGCCGCGGGACTAGCGGGAGGGAAGTTGAGCACAGATACGCAGTATTTT
.,.,TRBJ1-5,TRBV7-9,CASSHNDRHNQPQHF,TGTGCCAGCAGTCATAATGACAGACACAATCAGCCCCAGCATTTT
.,.,TRBJ2-3,TRBV5-6,CASSRRLAYGTDTQYF,TGTGCCAGCAGCCGCCGACTTGCCTACGGCACAGATACGCAGTATTTT
.,TRBD2,TRBJ2-7,TRBV11-3,CASSYRTSGRYLTSYEQYF,TGTGCCAGCAGCTACCGGACTAGCGGGAGGTACCTAACCTCCTACGAGCAGTACTTC
.,TRBD1,TRBJ2-7,TRBV4-1,CASSQETGGYEQYF,TGCGCCAGCAGCCAAGAGACAGGGGGCTACGAGCAGTACTTC
.,.,TRBJ2-7,TRBV4-1,CASSPTGYEQYF,TGCGCCAGCAGCCCAACAGGGTACGAGCAGTACTTC
.,.,TRBJ2-3,TRBV2,CASSAAYTQYF,TGTGCCAGCAGTGCAGCTTATACGCAGTATTTT
.,.,TRBJ2-7,TRBV11-3,CASSPLVSEQYF,TGTGCCAGCAGTCCGCTGGTCTCCGAGCAGTACTTC
.,.,TRBJ1-2,TRBV11-3,CASSFRGSYGYTF,TGTGCCAGCAGCTTTCGAGGGTCCTATGGCTACACCTTC
once,TRBD2,TRBJ2-1,TRBV6-4,CASSDSGGSSYNEQFF,TGTGCCAGCAGTGACTCTGGCGGGAGCTCCTACAATGAGCAGTTCTTC
few,.,TRBJ1-5,TRBV13,CASSRRQDGRNQPQHF,TGTGCCAGCAGCAGGCGACAGGATGGGCGCAATCAGCCCCAGCATTTT
few,TRBD1,TRBJ2-7,TRBV4-1,CASSQEGTGDEQYF,TGCGCCAGCAGCCAAGAGGGAACAGGGGACGAGCAGTACTTC
.,.,TRBJ1-2,TRBV6-1,CASKTTIMDYTF,TGTGCCAGCAAGACGACCATTATGGACTACACCTTC
few,.,TRBJ1-1,TRBV5-1,CASSFGDTEAFF,TGCGCCAGCAGCTTTGGTGACACTGAAGCTTTCTTT
.,TRBD1,TRBJ1-5,TRBV27,CASSNGQGVTQPQHF,TGTGCCAGCAGCAACGGACAGGGGGTGACTCAGCCCCAGCATTTT
.,TRBD2,TRBJ2-3,TRBV27,CASRQLAGDNTDTQYF,TGTGCCAGCAGGCAACTAGCGGGAGACAACACAGATACGCAGTATTTT
.,.,TRBJ2-7,TRBV6-5,CASSYRGGGLDEQYF,TGTGCCAGCAGTTACCGTGGAGGGGGCTTGGACGAGCAGTACTTC
.,.,TRBJ1-1,TRBV5-1,CASSLAGGNTEAFF,TGCGCCAGCAGCTTGGCTGGGGGGAACACTGAAGCTTTCTTT
.,TRBD1,TRBJ2-5,TRBV6-5,CASSYSTGELETQYF,TGTGCCAGCAGTTACTCGACAGGGGAATTGGAGACCCAGTACTTC
once,.,TRBJ1-4,TRBV5-1,CASSLGYREFLSTNEKLFF,TGCGCCAGCAGCTTGGGCTACAGGGAGTTTCTGAGCACTAATGAAAAACTGTTTTTT
.,TRBD1,TRBJ1-6,TRBV27,CASKLQGQSNQSPLHF,TGTGCCAGCAAACTCCAGGGACAGAGCAACCAATCACCCCTCCACTTT
.,.,TRBJ2-1,TRBV7-9,CASSPYRGGGRKNNEQFF,TGTGCCAGCAGCCCCTACCGCGGAGGGGGAAGGAAAAACAATGAGCAGTTCTTC
.,TRBD1,TRBJ1-2,TRBV5-5,CASSFRDRLDGYTF,TGTGCCAGCAGCTTCAGGGACAGGCTGGATGGCTACACCTTC
.,TRBD1,TRBJ2-3,TRBV10-1,CASRARGRVTDTQYF,TGCGCCAGCAGAGCCAGGGGGCGCGTCACAGATACGCAGTATTTT
.,.,TRBJ2-1,TRBV10-1,CASSDSVGFRNEQFF,TGCGCCAGCAGTGATAGTGTGGGATTTAGGAATGAGCAGTTCTTC
once,TRBD1,TRBJ1-2,TRBV11-3,CASSLAVSGGSANYGYTF,TGTGCCAGCAGCTTAGCGGTGTCAGGGGGGTCAGCTAACTATGGCTACACCTTC
.,TRBD2,TRBJ2-5,TRBV27,CASRSGTNGQYF,TGTGCCAGCAGATCCGGGACTAACGGCCAGTACTTC
.,.,TRBJ1-1,TRBV10-3,CAISTGRTNTEAFF,TGTGCCATCAGTACAGGGAGAACGAACACTGAAGCTTTCTTT
medium-sized,TRBD2,TRBJ2-1,TRBV30,CAIREGRGNEQFF,TGTGCCATACGGGAGGGCCGAGGCAATGAGCAGTTCTTC
.,.,TRBJ2-7,TRBV7-7,CASSLFAGYEQYF,TGTGCCAGCAGCTTATTCGCAGGCTACGAGCAGTACTTC
.,TRBD1,TRBJ2-5,TRBV6-1,CASRPGQGWVETQYF,TGTGCCAGCAGACCCGGACAGGGGTGGGTAGAGACCCAGTACTTC
.,.,TRBJ2-7,TRBV7-9,CASSDDSYEQYF,TGTGCCAGCAGCGACGACTCCTACGAGCAGTACTTC
.,TRBD1,TRBJ1-5,TRBV27,CASSRDGTEEHF,TGTGCCAGCAGCAGAGATGGGACAGAGGAGCATTTT
.,.,TRBJ2-7,TRBV27,CASSAGGEVQYF,TGTGCCAGCAGCGCAGGGGGGGAGGTTCAGTACTTC
.,.,TRBJ2-7,TRBV6-1,CASTVMGGTSYEQYF,TGTGCCAGCACCGTTATGGGGGGAACCTCCTACGAGCAGTACTTC
.,.,TRBJ2-5,TRBV7-6,CASSSQTTQETQYF,TGTGCCAGCAGCTCGCAGACTACCCAAGAGACCCAGTACTTC
.,TRBD2,TRBJ2-3,TRBV7-9,CASSPTSGSSDTQYF,TGTGCCAGCAGCCCGACTAGCGGGAGTTCAGATACGCAGTATTTT
few,.,TRBJ1-4,TRBV25-1,CASSEWDGATNEKLFF,TGTGCCAGCAGTGAATGGGACGGGGCAACTAATGAAAAACTGTTTTTT
.,.,TRBJ1-2,TRBV13,CASSLQGTNYGYTF,TGTGCCAGCAGCTTACAGGGGACAAACTATGGCTACACCTTC
.,.,TRBJ2-1,TRBV4-2,CASSQDLTYNEQFF,TGTGCCAGCAGCCAAGATCTGACCTACAATGAGCAGTTCTTC
.,.,TRBJ2-2,TRBV5-6,CASSDRTTGELFF,TGTGCCAGCAGCGACAGGACCACCGGGGAGCTGTTTTTT